The entry below describes one T cell receptor beta chain. The antigen remains undetermined. The sample is drawn from a study of blood T cells in healthy people across ages. Regarding the study as a whole: Calculation of diversity from one million T cells yielded estimates considered to be underestimates.

Sample-barcoded 5' priming and a J-beta primer mix drove a second PCR of roughly 6 to 12 cycles. TCRdb called the 5' RACE reads again in MiXCR, with one record for every CDR3 protein. The sample lists over 550,000 distinct CDR3 sequences, approximately 30% occurring once. V was cut by 1 base and J by 6 bases, with 10 bases left in between. The CDR3 is 14 residues long. Germline V gene lookup returns CDR1 LGHDT and CDR2 YNNKEL (reference sequence). Each sample had at least 6.5 million PBMCs isolated. The sequenced sample was blood. The sequence was collected from an elderly woman in good health. This sequence joins TRBV3-1 and TRBJ1-5, with D tentatively TRBD1 (5 bases). Written as DNA, the CDR3 is TGTGCCAGCAGCCAAGCCGGGGGAAGTCAGCCCCAGCATTTT. Translating it yields CASSQAGGSQPQHF.